This entry lists 27 T cell receptor beta chains sequenced from one sample in a study of T cells in Graves' hyperthyroidism and ophthalmopathy. The CDR3 regions of TCR beta were amplified from RNA transcripts. The TCR CDR3 was amplified in a first-round RT-PCR using the HTBI primer set. Via MiXCR, TCRdb re-called the multiplex PCR reads, giving one row per CDR3 protein. The sample includes hundreds of thousands of distinct CDR3 sequences, about 14% of them seen just once. The sequenced sample consisted of blood. The origin of the receptors is a woman in her forties or fifties with Graves' ophthalmopathy.

The chain uses TRBV20-1 and TRBJ1-1; D is unclear. Germline CDR1 is DFQATT and CDR2 is SNEGSKA (reference sequence). This CDR3 spans 15 amino acids. V was trimmed by 0 bases and J by 5 bases, leaving 16 bases between them. DNA for the CDR3: TGCAGTGCTAGAGATTATGGCGATCTCCAAACTGAAGCTTTCTTT. This sequence encodes CSARDYGDLQTEAFF.

This clonotype appeared a few times. The chain uses TRBV6-1 and TRBJ2-5; no firm D call. The CDR3 runs 14 residues. Between the trimmed V and J ends, which lost 5 bases and 2 bases, there was a span of 12 bases. Germline loops: CDR1 MNHNS, CDR2 SASEGT. CDR3 protein: CASSTDGRQETQYF. The CDR3 DNA reads as TGTGCCAGCAGTACGGACGGAAGACAAGAGACCCAGTACTTC.

A remark on this clonotype: This may come from a read error, since a much larger clone is one base off. The chain has TRBV20-1 and TRBJ2-1; 7 bases are a match to TRBD2. Germline V CDR1 and CDR2: DFQATT, SNEGSKA (reference sequence). This CDR3 is built from 13 residues. V was clipped by 8 bases and J by 14 bases; unmatched bases: 18. CDR3 sequence reads: CSPREVPFREKFF. CDR3 DNA sequence: TGCAGTCCCCGGGAGGTCCCCTTTCGAGAGAAGTTCTTC.

This chain uses TRBV19 with TRBJ1-1, with D uncertain. Germline CDR1 is LNHDA and CDR2 is SQIVND (reference sequence). This CDR3 has 13 amino acids. The ends were cut back, 7 bases at V and 5 bases at J, with 14 bases in the middle. Written as DNA, the CDR3 is TGTGCCAGTATGAGACCCACCAAGACTGAAGCTTTCTTT. It translates to CASMRPTKTEAFF.

This clonotype was detected ten times or more. J is TRBJ2-1 and V is TRBV6-1, with 9 bases aligning to TRBD2. V was pared by 4 bases and J by 7 bases, with 2 bases of the junction left unmatched. Germline lookup yields CDR1 MNHNS and CDR2 SASEGT. This CDR3 contains 13 residues. The CDR3 loop is CASSASGTNEQFF. The CDR3 coding sequence is TGTGCCAGCAGTGCTAGCGGGACGAATGAGCAGTTCTTC.

The table lists this clonotype with many counts. V is TRBV9 and J is TRBJ1-1; tentatively, D is TRBD1 (6 bases). From germline, CDR1 is SGDLS and CDR2 YYNGEE. The V gene lost 0 bases and the J gene lost 0 bases, with 12 bases spanning the gap. The CDR3 covers 16 residues. DNA for the CDR3: TGTGCCAGCAGCGTAGCCGGGGGCTCACTGAACACTGAAGCTTTCTTT. Translation gives CASSVAGGSLNTEAFF.

This clonotype was seen ten or more times. The chain uses TRBV20-1 and TRBJ2-7; D is possibly TRBD1 (6 bases). Germline CDR1 DFQATT, CDR2 SNEGSKA (reference sequence). This CDR3 spans 14 amino acids. The V end lost 4 bases, the J end lost 3 bases, and 16 bases lay between the germline ends. In DNA, the CDR3 is TGCAGTGCTATCTACAGGGTAGGAATCTACGAGCAGTACTTC. It specifies CSAIYRVGIYEQYF.

V and J are TRBV19 and TRBJ2-5; 8 positions match TRBD1. This CDR3 is 16 amino acids long. J gave up 1 base and V 4 bases, and 8 bases lay outside the gene matches. From germline, CDR1 is LNHDA and CDR2 SQIVND (reference sequence). The CDR3 nucleotides read TGTGCCAGTAGTACCGACAGGGGAAGAGGCCAAGAGACCCAGTACTTC. Encoded protein: CASSTDRGRGQETQYF.

The chain combines TRBV7-9 with TRBJ1-2; D unclear. Trimming stripped 0 bases from V and 7 bases from J, with 12 bases between. CDR1 and CDR2 from the germline V gene are SEHNR and FQNEAQ (reference sequence). The CDR3 covers 14 residues. DNA for the CDR3: TGTGCCAGCAGCTTAGCTGAGGCCCGAAGTGGCTACACCTTC. Translating gives CASSLAEARSGYTF.

In this sample, this clonotype turned up many times. The chain employs TRBV7-9 and TRBJ2-7; possibly TRBD2 for D (5 bases). V gave up 5 bases and J gave up 6 bases, with 14 bases separating them. The germline V gene encodes CDR1 SEHNR and CDR2 FQNEAQ (reference sequence). This CDR3 spans 13 amino acids. The CDR3 is CASSETKGGEQYF. CDR3 nucleotides: TGTGCCAGCAGCGAGACGAAAGGAGGCGAGCAGTACTTC.

This clonotype showed up many times. The gene calls are TRBV12-3 or TRBV12-4 and TRBJ2-1, with 7 bases fitting TRBD1. V shed 3 bases, J shed 9 bases, and the junction held 11 bases outside the gene matches. The CDR3 covers 15 residues. CDR3 sequence (DNA): TGTGCCAGCAGTTTTCCAGGGGGTGTAGGTGGTGAGCAGTTCTTC. Its protein product is CASSFPGGVGGEQFF.

This clonotype was observed a few times. The chain uses TRBV7-2 and TRBJ2-1; 11 bases align to TRBD2. The J segment lost 7 bases and the V segment lost 8 bases, leaving 22 bases of the junction unmatched. The CDR3 covers 19 residues. The germline V gene encodes CDR1 SGHTA and CDR2 FQGNSA. CDR3 region: CASPAYYGSELAGVNEQFF. The CDR3 DNA reads as TGTGCCAGCCCAGCTTATTACGGTTCGGAACTAGCGGGGGTGAATGAGCAGTTCTTC.

The chain combines TRBV25-1 with TRBJ1-4; tentatively, D is TRBD1 (5 bases). The CDR3 runs to 15 residues. Germline V gene data show CDR1 as MGHDK and CDR2 as SYGVNS. Trimming removed 6 bases from V and 5 bases from J, with 16 bases in between. In DNA form, the CDR3 reads TGTGCCAGCAGGGAGATGAAGGGGCGAAATGAAAAACTGTTTTTT. It is translated as CASREMKGRNEKLFF.

The chain's CDR3 is CASSLSPTLGGPGYEQYF. CDR3 DNA sequence: TGTGCCAGCAGTTTATCACCCACCTTGGGGGGCCCGGGCTACGAGCAGTACTTC. The chain recombines TRBV27 with TRBJ2-7; D possibly uses TRBD1 or TRBD2 (6 bases each). The CDR3 runs to 18 residues. The germline V gene encodes CDR1 MNHEY and CDR2 SMNVEV (reference sequence). The V end lost 0 bases, the J end lost 3 bases, and 21 bases lay between the germline ends.

This clonotype occurred many times. The chain is built from TRBV11-3 and TRBJ2-3; D gene uncertain. The germline V and J ends were trimmed by 4 bases and 3 bases, with 17 bases remaining between them. Germline loops: CDR1 SGHNT, CDR2 YENEEA. CDR3 length: 16 residues. CDR3: CASSSWTGVGTDTQYF. The CDR3 DNA reads as TGTGCCAGCAGCTCTTGGACCGGCGTGGGGACAGATACGCAGTATTTT.

The sample holds many counts of this clonotype. V gene TRBV20-1 combines with J gene TRBJ2-1; D is possibly TRBD2 (6 bases). Deletions cut 4 bases from V and 4 bases from J, with 14 bases between. Per germline, CDR1 DFQATT and CDR2 SNEGSKA (reference sequence). The CDR3 totals 14 residues. CDR3 region: CSAKRRAVYNEQFF. In nucleotides, the CDR3 is TGCAGTGCTAAGAGGAGGGCCGTATACAATGAGCAGTTCTTC.

This clonotype was observed at least ten times. The J gene is TRBJ2-1, the V gene TRBV5-1, with 7 bases that match TRBD1. V shed 1 base and J 6 bases; nucleotides not matched to a gene: 4. The CDR3 loop spans 14 amino acids. Looked up from germline, CDR1 is SGHRS and CDR2 is YFSETQ. The CDR3 spells CASSLWTGRNEQFF. For the CDR3, the DNA is TGCGCCAGCAGCTTGTGGACAGGCCGCAATGAGCAGTTCTTC.

This clonotype has ten or more counts. The chain employs TRBV2 and TRBJ2-1; D perhaps matches TRBD2 (6 bases). Germline loops: CDR1 SNHLY, CDR2 FYNNEI. The CDR3 totals 19 residues. Trimming removed 6 bases at V and 2 bases at J, with 26 bases between. The CDR3 region is CASRENFLARREPYNEQFF. CDR3 DNA sequence: TGTGCCAGCAGAGAAAACTTTCTAGCGCGACGGGAACCCTACAATGAGCAGTTCTTC. Together with reference TRBV2 and TRBJ2-1, the CDR3 gives the full variable domain: EPEVTQTPSHQVTQMGQEVILRCVPISNHLYFYWYRQILGQKVEFLVSFYNNEISEKSEIFDDQFSVERPDGSNFTLKIRSTKLEDSAMYFCASRENFLARREPYNEQFFGPGTRLTVL.

This clonotype has only a few counts. V usage is TRBV27 and J usage is TRBJ2-2; 8 positions agree with TRBD2. This CDR3 is 15 amino acids long. V gave up 10 bases and J gave up 1 base; unmatched junction bases: 8. Germline V gene lookup returns CDR1 MNHEY and CDR2 SMNVEV (reference sequence). CDR3 residues: CATRGREGNTGELFF. The DNA for the CDR3 is TGTGCCACCAGGGGACGGGAGGGGAACACCGGGGAGCTGTTTTTT.

This sequence joins TRBV4-2 and TRBJ2-5; TRBD2 matches 8 bases. CDR3 length: 15 residues. Germline CDR1 is LGHNA and CDR2 is YNFKEQ. V lost 2 bases to trimming and J lost 3 bases; unmatched junction nucleotides: 5. CDR3 in DNA: TGTGCCAGCAGCCAATTCGAGCGGGAGAAAGAGACCCAGTACTTC. Protein product: CASSQFEREKETQYF.

This rearrangement joins TRBV6-5 to TRBJ1-1; D unresolved. CDR3 length equals 15 residues. V was cut by 0 bases and J by 1 base, with 9 bases left in between. Per germline, CDR1 MNHEY and CDR2 SVGAGI. CDR3 sequence reads: CASSYSRVKNTEAFF. In DNA form, the CDR3 reads TGTGCCAGCAGTTACTCGCGGGTAAAGAACACTGAAGCTTTCTTT.

This clonotype occurred many times. The chain employs TRBV12-3 or TRBV12-4 and TRBJ2-3; weak D call: TRBD1 (6 bases). The CDR3 runs 15 residues. The V end was cut by 0 bases, the J end by 4 bases, with 11 bases between. The CDR3 loop reads CASSLARHRADTQYF. In nucleotides, the CDR3 is TGTGCCAGCAGTTTAGCGCGGCACAGGGCAGATACGCAGTATTTT.

This clonotype has a count of ten or more. The V and J genes are TRBV7-9 and TRBJ1-5, with D maybe TRBD1 (5 bases). The germline gives CDR1 SEHNR, CDR2 FQNEAQ (reference sequence). The CDR3 is 14 amino acids. The V gene lost 0 bases and the J gene lost 6 bases, with 9 bases spanning the gap. CDR3 in amino acids: CASSLAGQGQPQHF. For the CDR3, the DNA is TGTGCCAGCAGCTTAGCGGGTCAGGGTCAGCCCCAGCATTTT.

This clonotype was seen a few times. This chain joins TRBV19 and TRBJ2-6; 11 nucleotides align to TRBD1. J was trimmed by 2 bases and V by 6 bases; bases with no gene match: 6. The germline V gene encodes CDR1 LNHDA and CDR2 SQIVND (reference sequence). The CDR3 has 17 residues. The CDR3 here is CASSLDRGRAGANVLTF. CDR3 DNA: TGTGCCAGTAGCTTGGACAGGGGGCGGGCTGGGGCCAACGTCCTGACTTTC.

The V and J genes are TRBV7-9 and TRBJ1-5; 7 nucleotides agree with TRBD1. The CDR3 has 13 residues. V shed 7 bases and J 4 bases; nucleotides not matched to a gene: 4. Germline V gene data show CDR1 as SEHNR and CDR2 as FQNEAQ (reference sequence). The CDR3 protein is CASTPGGNQPQHF. The DNA for the CDR3 is TGTGCCAGCACACCAGGGGGTAATCAGCCCCAGCATTTT.

Remarks on this clonotype: At one end the junction does not follow the germline gene, possibly because of a read error. The chain uses TRBV6-5 and TRBJ1-2; unclear D gene. Germline CDR1 and CDR2: MNHEY and SVGAGI. CDR3 size: 12 residues. This CDR3 reads CASRYLGGGYTF. The CDR3 DNA sequence: TGTGCCAGCAGGTACTTGGGAGGAGGCTACACCTTC.

The chain joins TRBV6-2 or TRBV6-3 to TRBJ1-2; TRBD1 might be the D (5 bases). The CDR3 has 15 amino acids. Deletions cut 7 bases from V and 4 bases from J, with 19 bases between. The germline gives CDR1 MNHEY, CDR2 SVGEGT. The CDR3 region is CASTNKGGDGYGYTF. CDR3 coding DNA: TGTGCCAGCACCAACAAGGGAGGGGATGGCTATGGCTACACCTTC.